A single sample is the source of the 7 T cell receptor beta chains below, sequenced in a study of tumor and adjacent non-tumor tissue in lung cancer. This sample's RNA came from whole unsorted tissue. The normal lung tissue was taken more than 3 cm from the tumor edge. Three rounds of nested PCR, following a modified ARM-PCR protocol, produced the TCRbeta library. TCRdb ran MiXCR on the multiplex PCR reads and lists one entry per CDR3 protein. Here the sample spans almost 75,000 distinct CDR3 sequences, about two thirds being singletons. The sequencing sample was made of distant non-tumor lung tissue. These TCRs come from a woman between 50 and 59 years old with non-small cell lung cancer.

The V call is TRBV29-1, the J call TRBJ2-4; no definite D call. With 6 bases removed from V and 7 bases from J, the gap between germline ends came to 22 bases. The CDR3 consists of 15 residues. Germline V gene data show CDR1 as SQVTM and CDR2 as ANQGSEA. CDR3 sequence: CSVLLGLEFVNIQYF. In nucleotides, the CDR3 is TGCAGCGTGCTGCTGGGGTTGGAATTTGTTAACATTCAGTACTTC. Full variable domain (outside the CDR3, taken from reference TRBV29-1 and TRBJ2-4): SAVISQKPSRDICQRGTSLTIQCQVDSQVTMMFWYRQQPGQSLTLIATANQGSEATYESGFVIDKFPISRPNLTFSTLTVSNMSPEDSSIYLCSVLLGLEFVNIQYFGAGTRLSVL.

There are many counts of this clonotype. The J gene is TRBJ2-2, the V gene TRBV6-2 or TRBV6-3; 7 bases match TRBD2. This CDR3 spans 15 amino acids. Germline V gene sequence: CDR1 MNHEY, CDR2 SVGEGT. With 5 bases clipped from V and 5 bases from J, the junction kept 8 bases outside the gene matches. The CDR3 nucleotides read TGTGCCAGCAGTCGTCGTCCCGGGGGGACCGGGGAGCTGTTTTTT. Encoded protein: CASSRRPGGTGELFF.

This CDR3 is CSVVGTRGVGEQYF. The CDR3 DNA reads TGCAGCGTCGTAGGGACAAGGGGTGTCGGCGAGCAGTACTTC. The chain employs TRBV29-1 and TRBJ2-7, with D perhaps TRBD1 (6 bases). V gave up 6 bases and J gave up 6 bases, with 21 bases separating them. Germline CDR1 reads SQVTM; CDR2 reads ANQGSEA. This CDR3 is built from 14 residues.

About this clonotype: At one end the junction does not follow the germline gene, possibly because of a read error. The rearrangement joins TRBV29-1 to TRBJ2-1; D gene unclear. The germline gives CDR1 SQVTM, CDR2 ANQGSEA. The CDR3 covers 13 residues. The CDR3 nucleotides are TGCAGCGTTGCTACGGACCCCTATAATGAGCAGTTCTTC. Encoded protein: CSVATDPYNEQFF.

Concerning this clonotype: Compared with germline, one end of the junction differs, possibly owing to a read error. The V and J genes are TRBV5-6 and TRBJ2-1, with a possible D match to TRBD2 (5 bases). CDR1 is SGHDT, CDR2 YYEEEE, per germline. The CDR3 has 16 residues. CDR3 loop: CAISFDAGAFYNEQFF. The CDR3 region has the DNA TGTGCCATCAGCTTCGACGCGGGTGCCTTCTACAATGAGCAGTTCTTC.

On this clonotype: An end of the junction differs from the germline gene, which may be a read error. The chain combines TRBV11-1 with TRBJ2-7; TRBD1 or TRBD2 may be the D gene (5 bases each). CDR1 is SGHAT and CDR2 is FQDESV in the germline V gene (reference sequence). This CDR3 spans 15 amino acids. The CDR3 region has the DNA TGTGCCAGCAGCTCGATAGGGTTGATAGGGGACGAGCACTACTTC. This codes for CASSSIGLIGDEHYF.

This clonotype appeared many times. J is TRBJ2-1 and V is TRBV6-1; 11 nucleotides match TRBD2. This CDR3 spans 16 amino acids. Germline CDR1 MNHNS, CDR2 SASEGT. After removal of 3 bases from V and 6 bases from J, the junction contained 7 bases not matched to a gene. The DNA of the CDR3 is TGTGCCAGCAGTGACACGGGACTAGCGGCCTCCAATGAGCAGTTCTTC. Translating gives CASSDTGLAASNEQFF.